A single sample gave rise to the 2 T cell receptor beta chains below, sequenced in a study of blood T cell repertoires in COVID-19. Assay used: immunoSEQ multiplex PCR; TCRdb lists only in-frame clones, some missing. The sample gives over 150,000 clones, 87% of which show up once; around 7% is in the top ten. Specimen: PBMCs or T cells enriched from blood (not recorded which). Receptors originate from a woman between 50 and 59 years old who had recovered from COVID-19.

The chain uses TRBV19 and TRBJ1-6; 8 bases fit TRBD1. Germline CDR1 LNHDA, CDR2 SQIVND (reference sequence). With V trimmed by 9 bases and J by 7 bases, 5 bases remained unmatched. This CDR3 region has 13 residues. The CDR3 bases are TGTGCCAGCAACAGGGGGAGCAATTCACCCCTCCACTTT. Protein: CASNRGSNSPLHF.

The chain uses TRBV7-7 and TRBJ2-2, with D possibly matching TRBD1 (5 bases). The CDR3 has 13 residues. The V gene's germline CDR1 is SSHAT and CDR2 FNYEAQ (reference sequence). CDR3 sequence: CAIPDRYTGELFF. The CDR3 nucleotides read TGTGCGATCCCCGACAGATACACCGGGGAGCTGTTTTTT.